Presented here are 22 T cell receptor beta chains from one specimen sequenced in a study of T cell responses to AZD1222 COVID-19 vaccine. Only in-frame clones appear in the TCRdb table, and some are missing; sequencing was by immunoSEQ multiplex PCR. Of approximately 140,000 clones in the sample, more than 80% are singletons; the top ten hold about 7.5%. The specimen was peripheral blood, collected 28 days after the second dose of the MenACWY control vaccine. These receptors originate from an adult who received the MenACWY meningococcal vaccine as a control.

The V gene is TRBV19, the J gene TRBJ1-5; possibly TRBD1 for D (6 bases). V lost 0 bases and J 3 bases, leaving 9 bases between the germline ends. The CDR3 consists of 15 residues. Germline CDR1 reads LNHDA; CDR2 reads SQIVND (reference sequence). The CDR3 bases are TGTGCCAGTAGTATAGATCACAGGGCCAATCAGCCCCAGCATTTT. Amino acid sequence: CASSIDHRANQPQHF. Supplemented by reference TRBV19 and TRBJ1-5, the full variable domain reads DGGITQSPKYLFRKEGQNVTLSCEQNLNHDAMYWYRQDPGQGLRLIYYSQIVNDFQKGDIAEGYSVSREKKESFPLTVTSAQKNPTAFYLCASSIDHRANQPQHFGDGTRLSIL.

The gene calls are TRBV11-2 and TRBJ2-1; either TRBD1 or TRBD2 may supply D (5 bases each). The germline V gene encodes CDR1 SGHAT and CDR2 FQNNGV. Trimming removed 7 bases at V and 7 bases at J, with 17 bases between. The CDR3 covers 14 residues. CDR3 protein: CASIPSGTANEQFF. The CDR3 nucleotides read TGTGCCAGCATCCCCTCGGGGACGGCGAATGAGCAGTTCTTC.

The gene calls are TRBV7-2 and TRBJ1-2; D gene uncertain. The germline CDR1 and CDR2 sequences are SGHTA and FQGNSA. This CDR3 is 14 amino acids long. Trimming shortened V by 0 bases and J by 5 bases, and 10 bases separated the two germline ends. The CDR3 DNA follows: TGTGCCAGCAGCTTAGCGGTAGCGGGTTATGGCTACACCTTC. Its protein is CASSLAVAGYGYTF.

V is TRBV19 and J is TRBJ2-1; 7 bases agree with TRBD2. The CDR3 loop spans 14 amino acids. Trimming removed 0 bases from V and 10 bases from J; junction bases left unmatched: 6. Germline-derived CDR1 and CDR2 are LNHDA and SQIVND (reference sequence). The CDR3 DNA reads TGTGCCAGTAGTATAGATCCTAGCGGTATGGAGCAGTTCTTC. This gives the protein CASSIDPSGMEQFF.

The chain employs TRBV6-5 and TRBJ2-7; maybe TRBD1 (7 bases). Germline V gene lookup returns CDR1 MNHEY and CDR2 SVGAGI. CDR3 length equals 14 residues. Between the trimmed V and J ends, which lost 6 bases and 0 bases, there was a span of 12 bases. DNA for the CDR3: TGTGCCAGCAGAGGAGGGGGCTCCTCCTACGAGCAGTACTTC. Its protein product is CASRGGGSSYEQYF.

The CDR3 nucleotides read TGCGCCAGCAGCCCAGCAGGGATCACCGGGGAGCTGTTTTTT. This encodes CASSPAGITGELFF. The rearrangement links TRBV5-1 to TRBJ2-2; D might be TRBD1 (5 bases). The V and J ends lost 4 bases and 4 bases respectively, with 11 bases between them. The CDR3 extends over 14 amino acids. Germline CDR1 SGHRS, CDR2 YFSETQ.

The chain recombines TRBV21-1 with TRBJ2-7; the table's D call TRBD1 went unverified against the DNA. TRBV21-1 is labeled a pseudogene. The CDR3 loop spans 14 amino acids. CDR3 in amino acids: CASSKDRGPHEQYF. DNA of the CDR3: TGTGCCAGCAGCAAAGACAGGGGGCCCCACGAGCAGTACTTC.

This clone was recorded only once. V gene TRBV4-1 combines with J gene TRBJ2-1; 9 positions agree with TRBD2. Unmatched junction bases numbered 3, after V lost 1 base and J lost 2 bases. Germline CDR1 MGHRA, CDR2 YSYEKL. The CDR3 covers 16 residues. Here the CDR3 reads CASSQGLAEPYNEQFF. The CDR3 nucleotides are TGCGCCAGCAGCCAAGGACTAGCGGAGCCCTACAATGAGCAGTTCTTC.

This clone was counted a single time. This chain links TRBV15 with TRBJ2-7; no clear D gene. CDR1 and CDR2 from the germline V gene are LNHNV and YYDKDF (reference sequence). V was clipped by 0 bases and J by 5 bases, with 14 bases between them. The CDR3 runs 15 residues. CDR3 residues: CATSRDRAHWDEQYF. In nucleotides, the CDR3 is TGTGCCACCAGCAGAGATCGCGCTCACTGGGACGAGCAGTACTTC.

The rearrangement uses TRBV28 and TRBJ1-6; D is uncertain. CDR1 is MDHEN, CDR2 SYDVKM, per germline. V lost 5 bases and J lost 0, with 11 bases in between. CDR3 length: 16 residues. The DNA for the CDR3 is TGTGCCAGCAGTCCCGTCGGGCCCTCCTATAATTCACCCCTCCACTTT. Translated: CASSPVGPSYNSPLHF.

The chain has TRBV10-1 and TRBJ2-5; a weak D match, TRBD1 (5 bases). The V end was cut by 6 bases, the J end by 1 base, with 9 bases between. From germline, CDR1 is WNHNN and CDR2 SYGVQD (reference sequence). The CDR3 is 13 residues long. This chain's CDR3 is CASSQGPQETQYF. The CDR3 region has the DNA TGCGCCAGCAGCCAGGGTCCCCAAGAGACCCAGTACTTC.

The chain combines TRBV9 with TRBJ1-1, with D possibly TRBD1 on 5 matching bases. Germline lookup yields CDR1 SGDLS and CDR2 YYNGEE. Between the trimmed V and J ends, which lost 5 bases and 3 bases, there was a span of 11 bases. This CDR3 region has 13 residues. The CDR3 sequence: CASSTQGDTEAFF. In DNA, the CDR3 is TGTGCCAGCAGTACCCAAGGGGACACTGAAGCTTTCTTT.

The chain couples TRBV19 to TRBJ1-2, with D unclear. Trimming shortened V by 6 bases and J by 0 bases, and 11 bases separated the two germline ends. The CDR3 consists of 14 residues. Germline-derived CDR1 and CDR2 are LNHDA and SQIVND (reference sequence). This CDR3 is CASRPPGANYGYTF. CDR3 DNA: TGTGCCAGTAGACCCCCCGGGGCTAACTATGGCTACACCTTC.

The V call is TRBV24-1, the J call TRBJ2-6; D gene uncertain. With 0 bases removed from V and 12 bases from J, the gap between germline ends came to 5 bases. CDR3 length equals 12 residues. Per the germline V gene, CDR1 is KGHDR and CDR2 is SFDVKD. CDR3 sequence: CATSDLFGVLTF. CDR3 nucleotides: TGTGCCACCAGTGATTTGTTTGGCGTCCTGACTTTC.

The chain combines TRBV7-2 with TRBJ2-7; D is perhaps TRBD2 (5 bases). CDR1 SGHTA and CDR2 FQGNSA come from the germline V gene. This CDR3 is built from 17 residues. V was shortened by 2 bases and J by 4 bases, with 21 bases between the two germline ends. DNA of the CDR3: TGTGCCAGCAGCTTATCCCACGGGGTTCAGCGTCCTTACGAGCAGTACTTC. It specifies CASSLSHGVQRPYEQYF.

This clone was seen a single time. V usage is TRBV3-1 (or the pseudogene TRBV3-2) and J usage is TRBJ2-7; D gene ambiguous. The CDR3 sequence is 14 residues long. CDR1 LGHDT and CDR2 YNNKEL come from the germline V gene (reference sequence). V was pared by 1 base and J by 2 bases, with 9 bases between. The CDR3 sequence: CASSQGFGPYEQYF. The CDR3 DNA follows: TGTGCCAGCAGCCAAGGGTTCGGACCCTACGAGCAGTACTTC.

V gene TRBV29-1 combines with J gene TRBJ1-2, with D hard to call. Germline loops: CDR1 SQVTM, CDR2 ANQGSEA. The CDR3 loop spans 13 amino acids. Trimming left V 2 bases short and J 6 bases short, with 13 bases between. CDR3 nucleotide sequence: TGCAGCGTTGAAAACCCCCGAGGCCATGGCTACACCTTC. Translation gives CSVENPRGHGYTF.

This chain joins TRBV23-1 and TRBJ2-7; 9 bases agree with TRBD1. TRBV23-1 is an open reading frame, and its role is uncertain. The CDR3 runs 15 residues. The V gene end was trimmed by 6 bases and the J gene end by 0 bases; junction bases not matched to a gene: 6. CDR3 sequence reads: CASRAGTGSSYEQYF. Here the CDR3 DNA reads TGCGCCAGCAGGGCGGGGACAGGGAGCTCCTACGAGCAGTACTTC.

CDR3 bases: TGTGCCAGCAGTTCGGGGACGGCCACCGGGGAGCTGTTTTTT. It specifies CASSSGTATGELFF. This rearrangement joins TRBV6-6 to TRBJ2-2; TRBD1 or TRBD2 may be the D gene (5 bases each). Trimming pared 4 bases from V and 4 bases from J, leaving 10 bases between. The length of the CDR3 is 14 residues. Germline-derived CDR1 and CDR2 are MNHNY and SVGAGI (reference sequence).

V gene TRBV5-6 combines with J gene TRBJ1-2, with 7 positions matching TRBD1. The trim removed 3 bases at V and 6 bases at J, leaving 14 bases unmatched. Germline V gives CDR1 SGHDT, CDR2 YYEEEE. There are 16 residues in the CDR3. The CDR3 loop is CASSSTGTATAHGYTF. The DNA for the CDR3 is TGTGCCAGCAGCTCCACCGGGACAGCCACAGCCCATGGCTACACCTTC.

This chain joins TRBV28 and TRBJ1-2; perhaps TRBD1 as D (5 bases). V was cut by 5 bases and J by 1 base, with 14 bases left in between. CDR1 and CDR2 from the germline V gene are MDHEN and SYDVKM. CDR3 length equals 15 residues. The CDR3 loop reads CASSPGTVLNYGYTF. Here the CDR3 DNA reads TGTGCCAGCAGTCCCGGGACGGTGCTTAACTATGGCTACACCTTC.

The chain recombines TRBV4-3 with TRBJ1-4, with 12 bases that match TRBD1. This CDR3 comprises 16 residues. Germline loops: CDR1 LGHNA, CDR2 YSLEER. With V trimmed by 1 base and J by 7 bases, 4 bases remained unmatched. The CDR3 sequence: CASSQGPGQGAEKLFF. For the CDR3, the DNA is TGCGCCAGCAGCCAAGGACCGGGACAGGGGGCTGAAAAACTGTTTTTT.